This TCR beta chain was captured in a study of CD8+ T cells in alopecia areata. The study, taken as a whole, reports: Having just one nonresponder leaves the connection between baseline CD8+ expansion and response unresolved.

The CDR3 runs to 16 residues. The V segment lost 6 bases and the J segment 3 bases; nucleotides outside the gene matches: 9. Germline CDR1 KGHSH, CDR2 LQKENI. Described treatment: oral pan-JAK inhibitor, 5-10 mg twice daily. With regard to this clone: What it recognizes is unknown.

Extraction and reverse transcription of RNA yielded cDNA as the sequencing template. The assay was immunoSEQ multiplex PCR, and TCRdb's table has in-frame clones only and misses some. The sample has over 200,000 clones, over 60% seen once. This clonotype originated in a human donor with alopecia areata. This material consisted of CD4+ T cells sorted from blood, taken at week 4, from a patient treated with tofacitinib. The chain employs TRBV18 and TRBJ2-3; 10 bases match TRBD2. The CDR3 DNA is TGTGCCAGCTCCCGAACCGGGACTAGCGAGACAGATACGCAGTATTTT. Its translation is CASSRTGTSETDTQYF.